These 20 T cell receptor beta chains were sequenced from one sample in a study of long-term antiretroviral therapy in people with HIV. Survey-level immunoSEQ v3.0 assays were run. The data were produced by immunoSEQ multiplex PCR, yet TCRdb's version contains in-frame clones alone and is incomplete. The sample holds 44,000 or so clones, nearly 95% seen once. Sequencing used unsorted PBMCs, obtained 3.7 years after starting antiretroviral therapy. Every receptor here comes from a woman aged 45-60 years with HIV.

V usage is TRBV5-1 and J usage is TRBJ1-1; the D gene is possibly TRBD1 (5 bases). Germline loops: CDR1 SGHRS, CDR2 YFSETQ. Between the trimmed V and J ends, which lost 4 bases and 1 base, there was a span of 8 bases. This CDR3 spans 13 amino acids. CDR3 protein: CASSRGPNTEAFF. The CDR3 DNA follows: TGCGCCAGCAGCCGGGGCCCGAACACTGAAGCTTTCTTT.

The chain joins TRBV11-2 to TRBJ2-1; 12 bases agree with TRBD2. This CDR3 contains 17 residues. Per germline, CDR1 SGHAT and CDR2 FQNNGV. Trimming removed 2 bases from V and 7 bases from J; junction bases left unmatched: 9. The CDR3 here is CASSLRPGLAGQNEQFF. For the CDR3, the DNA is TGTGCCAGCAGCTTACGCCCAGGACTAGCGGGGCAGAATGAGCAGTTCTTC.

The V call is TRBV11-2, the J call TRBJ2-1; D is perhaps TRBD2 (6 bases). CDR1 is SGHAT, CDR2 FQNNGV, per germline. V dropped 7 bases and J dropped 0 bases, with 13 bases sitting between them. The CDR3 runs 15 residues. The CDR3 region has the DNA TGTGCCAGCACCGCGGACGGGAGCTCCTACAATGAGCAGTTCTTC. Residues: CASTADGSSYNEQFF.

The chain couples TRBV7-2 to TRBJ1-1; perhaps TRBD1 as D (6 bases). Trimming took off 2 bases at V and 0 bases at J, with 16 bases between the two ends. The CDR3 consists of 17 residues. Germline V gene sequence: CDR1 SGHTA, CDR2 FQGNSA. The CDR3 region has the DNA TGTGCCAGCAGCTTATTTAGGGACAAGGTCATGAACACTGAAGCTTTCTTT. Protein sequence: CASSLFRDKVMNTEAFF.

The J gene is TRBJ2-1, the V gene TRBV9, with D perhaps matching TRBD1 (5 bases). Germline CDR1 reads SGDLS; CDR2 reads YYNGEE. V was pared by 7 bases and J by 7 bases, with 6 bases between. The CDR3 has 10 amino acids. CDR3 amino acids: CASGANEQFF. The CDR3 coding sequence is TGTGCCAGCGGGGCGAATGAGCAGTTCTTC.

The CDR3 reads CASSFAEGTEAFF. CDR3 coding DNA: TGTGCCAGCAGCTTTGCCGAGGGCACTGAAGCTTTCTTT. J is TRBJ1-1 and V is TRBV7-2; no reliable D call. The CDR3 sequence is 13 residues long. Trimming shortened V by 3 bases and J by 4 bases, and 9 bases separated the two germline ends. The germline V gene has CDR1 SGHTA and CDR2 FQGNSA. The variable domain in full, completed from reference TRBV7-2 and TRBJ1-1, reads GAGVSQSPSNKVTEKGKDVELRCDPISGHTALYWYRQSLGQGLEFLIYFQGNSAPDKSGLPSDRFSAERTGGSVSTLTIQRTQQEDSAVYLCASSFAEGTEAFFGQGTRLTVV.

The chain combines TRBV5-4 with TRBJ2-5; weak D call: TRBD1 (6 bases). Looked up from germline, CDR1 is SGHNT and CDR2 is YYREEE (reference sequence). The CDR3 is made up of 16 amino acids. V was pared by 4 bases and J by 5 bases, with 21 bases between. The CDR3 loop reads CASSDPDSEQWETQYF. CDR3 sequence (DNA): TGTGCCAGCAGCGACCCGGACAGCGAGCAGTGGGAGACCCAGTACTTC.

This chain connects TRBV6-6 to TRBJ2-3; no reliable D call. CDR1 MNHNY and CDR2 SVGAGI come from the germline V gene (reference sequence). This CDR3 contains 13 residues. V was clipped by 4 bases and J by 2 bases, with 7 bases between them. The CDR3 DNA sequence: TGTGCCAGCAGTTCCACAGTCACAGATACGCAGTATTTT. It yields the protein CASSSTVTDTQYF.

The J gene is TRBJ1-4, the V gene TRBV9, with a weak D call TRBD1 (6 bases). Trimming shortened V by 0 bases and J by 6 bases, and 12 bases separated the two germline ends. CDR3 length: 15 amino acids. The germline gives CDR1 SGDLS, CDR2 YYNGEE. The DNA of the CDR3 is TGTGCCAGCAGCGTAGGCGGGGGGCCGGATGAAAAACTGTTTTTT. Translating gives CASSVGGGPDEKLFF.

As DNA, the CDR3 is TGTGCCAGCAGTGGAACAGATCAGCCCCAGCATTTT. This codes for CASSGTDQPQHF. The chain is built from TRBV2 and TRBJ1-5, with unresolved D. The CDR3 covers 12 residues. The germline gives CDR1 SNHLY, CDR2 FYNNEI. The germline V and J ends were trimmed by 4 bases and 5 bases, with 6 bases remaining between them.

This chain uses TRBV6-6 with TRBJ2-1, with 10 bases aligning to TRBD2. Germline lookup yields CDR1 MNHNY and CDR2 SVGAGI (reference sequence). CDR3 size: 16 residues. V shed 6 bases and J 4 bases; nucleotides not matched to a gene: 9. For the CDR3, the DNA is TGTGCCAGCAGAGGTCAGACTAGCGGGCAGTACAATGAGCAGTTCTTC. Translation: CASRGQTSGQYNEQFF.

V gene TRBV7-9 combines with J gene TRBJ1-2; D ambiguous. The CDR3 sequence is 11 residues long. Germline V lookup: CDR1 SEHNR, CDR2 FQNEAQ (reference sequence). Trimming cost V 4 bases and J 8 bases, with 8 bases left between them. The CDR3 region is CASSSDAGYTF. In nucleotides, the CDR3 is TGTGCCAGCAGCTCGGACGCGGGCTACACCTTC.

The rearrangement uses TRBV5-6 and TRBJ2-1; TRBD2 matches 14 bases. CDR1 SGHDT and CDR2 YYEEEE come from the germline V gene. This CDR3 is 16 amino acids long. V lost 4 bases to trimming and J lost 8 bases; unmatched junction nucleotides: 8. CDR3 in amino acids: CASSRLAGGRVDEQFF. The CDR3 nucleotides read TGTGCCAGCAGCAGACTAGCGGGGGGGCGAGTCGATGAGCAGTTCTTC. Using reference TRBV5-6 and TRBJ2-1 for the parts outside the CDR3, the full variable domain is DAGVTQSPTHLIKTRGQQVTLRCSPKSGHDTVSWYQQALGQGPQFIFQYYEEEERQRGNFPDRFSGHQFPNYSSELNVNALLLGDSALYLCASSRLAGGRVDEQFFGPGTRLTVL.

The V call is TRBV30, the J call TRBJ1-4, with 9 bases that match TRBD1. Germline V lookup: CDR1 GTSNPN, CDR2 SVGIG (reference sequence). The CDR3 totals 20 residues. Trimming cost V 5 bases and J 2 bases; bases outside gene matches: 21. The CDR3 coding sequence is TGTGCCTGGTCGACCTGGAGGACGGGACAGGGAAGTAGGACTAATGAAAAACTGTTTTTT. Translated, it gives CAWSTWRTGQGSRTNEKLFF. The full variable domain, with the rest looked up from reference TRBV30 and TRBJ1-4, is SQTIHQWPATLVQPVGSPLSLECTVEGTSNPNLYWYRQAAGRGLQLLFYSVGIGQISSEVPQNLSASRPQDRQFILSSKKLLLSDSGFYLCAWSTWRTGQGSRTNEKLFFGSGTQLSVL.

CDR3 in amino acids: CASSLKPPLNQPQHF. The CDR3 DNA reads TGTGCCAGCAGCTTGAAACCACCCCTTAATCAGCCCCAGCATTTT. The rearrangement links TRBV5-6 to TRBJ1-5; D gene uncertain. V gave up 1 base and J gave up 4 bases, with 12 bases separating them. CDR1 and CDR2 from the germline V gene are SGHDT and YYEEEE. This CDR3 has 15 amino acids.

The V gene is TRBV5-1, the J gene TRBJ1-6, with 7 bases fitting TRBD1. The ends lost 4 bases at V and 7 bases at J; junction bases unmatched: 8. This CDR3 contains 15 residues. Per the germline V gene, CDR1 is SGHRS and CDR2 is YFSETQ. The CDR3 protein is CASSQEGGWNSPLHF. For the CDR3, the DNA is TGCGCCAGCAGCCAGGAAGGGGGCTGGAATTCACCCCTCCACTTT.

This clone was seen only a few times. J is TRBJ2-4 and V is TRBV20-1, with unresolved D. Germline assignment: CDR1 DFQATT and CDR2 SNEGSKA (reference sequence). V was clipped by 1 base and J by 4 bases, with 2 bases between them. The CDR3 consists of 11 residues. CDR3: CSARGKNIQYF. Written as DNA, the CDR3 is TGCAGTGCTAGAGGAAAAAACATTCAGTACTTC.

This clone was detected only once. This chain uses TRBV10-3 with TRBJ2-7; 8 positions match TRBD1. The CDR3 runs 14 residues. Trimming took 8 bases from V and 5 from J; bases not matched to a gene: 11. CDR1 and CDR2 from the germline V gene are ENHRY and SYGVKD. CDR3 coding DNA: TGTGCCATCGGCGAGGCAGGGGGCATCGACGAGCAGTACTTC. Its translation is CAIGEAGGIDEQYF.

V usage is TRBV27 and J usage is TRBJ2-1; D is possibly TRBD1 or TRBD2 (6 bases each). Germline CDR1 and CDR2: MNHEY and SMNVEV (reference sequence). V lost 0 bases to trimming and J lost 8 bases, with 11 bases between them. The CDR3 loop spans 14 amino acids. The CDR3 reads CASSLSVGGYEQFF. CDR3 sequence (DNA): TGTGCCAGCAGTTTATCGGTGGGGGGCTATGAGCAGTTCTTC.

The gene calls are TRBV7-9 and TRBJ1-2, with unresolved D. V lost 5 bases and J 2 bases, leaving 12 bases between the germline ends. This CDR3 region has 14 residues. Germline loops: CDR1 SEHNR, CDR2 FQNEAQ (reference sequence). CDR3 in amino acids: CASSNPTANYGYTF. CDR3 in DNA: TGTGCCAGCAGCAATCCGACGGCAAACTATGGCTACACCTTC.